A single TCR beta chain is shown here with its context. Its antigen is not known. This sample includes further DNA sequences coding for the same CDR3. This entry belongs to a study of beta chain features in type 1 diabetes. Whole-study findings and limits: Junctions at VDJ sites from type 1 diabetes patients had fewer insertions and more deletions. For patients, the naive, central memory and Treg TCRB repertoires appeared more alike than for healthy donors.

The CDR3 sequence is 15 residues long. V lost 5 bases to trimming and J lost 5 bases; unmatched junction nucleotides: 7. Germline V gene data show CDR1 as SEHNR and CDR2 as FQNEAQ (reference sequence). As every portion of the isolated RNA was reverse transcribed, the sequencing read expressed TCRB transcripts. The method was immunoSEQ multiplex PCR; TCRdb's version includes in-frame clones alone and lacks a portion of them. The data show around 250,000 clones, 25% to 30% seen once. Cells sorted by CD45RO/CCR7/CD25/CD127/CD95/CD27 comprised CD4+ naive, central memory, regulatory and stem cell-like memory cells. Populations isolated by sorting all had purity greater than 95%.

This chain connects TRBV7-9 to TRBJ2-7, with TRBD2 matching 12 bases. Sequencing was done on a sample of central memory CD4+ T cells from blood. The receptor was derived from a man aged 30 to 39 in good health. The CDR3 loop reads CASSASGRGADEQYF. The CDR3 DNA sequence: TGTGCCAGCAGCGCTAGCGGGAGGGGGGCGGACGAGCAGTACTTC.